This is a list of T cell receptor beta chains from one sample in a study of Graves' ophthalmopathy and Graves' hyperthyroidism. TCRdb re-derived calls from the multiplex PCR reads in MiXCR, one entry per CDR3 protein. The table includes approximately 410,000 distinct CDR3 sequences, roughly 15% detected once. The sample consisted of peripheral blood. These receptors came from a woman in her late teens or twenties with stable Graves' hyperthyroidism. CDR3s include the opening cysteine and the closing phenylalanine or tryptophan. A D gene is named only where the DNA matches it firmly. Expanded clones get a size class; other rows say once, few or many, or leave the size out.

DNA: TGTGCCAGCAGCTTAGCGACAGGGTTAGAGACCCAGTACTTC; CDR3: CASSLATGLETQYF; size: many; J: TRBJ2-5; V: TRBV27; D: TRBD1
DNA: TGTGCCAGCAGCTTACGTTTTATGGCCGGGGAGCTGTTTTTT; CDR3: CASSLRFMAGELFF; size: .; J: TRBJ2-2; V: TRBV7-9; D: .
DNA: TGCAGCGTTTCAAGGGCGGGACAGGGAGGGAGTTCGGGCTACGAGCAGTACTTC; CDR3: CSVSRAGQGGSSGYEQYF; size: few; J: TRBJ2-7; V: TRBV29-1; D: TRBD1
DNA: TGTGCCAGCAGTTTAGGACAGGGGACGGCCTACGAGCAGTACTTC; CDR3: CASSLGQGTAYEQYF; size: many; J: TRBJ2-7; V: TRBV12-3/TRBV12-4; D: TRBD1
DNA: TGTGCCACGAACAGGGTCCAAGAGACCCAGTACTTC; CDR3: CATNRVQETQYF; size: many; J: TRBJ2-5; V: TRBV6-1; D: .
DNA: TGCAGCGTTGAGGGCAGTGGTGGGAATACGCAGTATTTT; CDR3: CSVEGSGGNTQYF; size: many; J: TRBJ2-3; V: TRBV29-1; D: .
DNA: TGTGCCAGCAGCTTAGGGGGGGCAGGGTTCGCTGAAGCTTTCTTT; CDR3: CASSLGGAGFAEAFF; size: many; J: TRBJ1-1; V: TRBV7-6; D: .
DNA: TGTGCCAGCAGCGTAGTAGAGCGGGGTGAAGCTTTCTTT; CDR3: CASSVVERGEAFF; size: many; J: TRBJ1-1; V: TRBV9; D: .
DNA: TGTGCCAGCAGACAGGTTTACATGAACACTGAAGCTTTCTTT; CDR3: CASRQVYMNTEAFF; size: many; J: TRBJ1-1; V: TRBV6-1; D: .
DNA: TGTGCCAGCAGTGAAGCGTCGTGGGGGCCTAGAGGTAATTCACCCCTCCACTTT; CDR3: CASSEASWGPRGNSPLHF; size: many; J: TRBJ1-6; V: TRBV2; D: .
DNA: TGTGCCAGCAGCCAAGACCGAGGGCCCCGGGAGACCCAGTACTTC; CDR3: CASSQDRGPRETQYF; size: .; J: TRBJ2-5; V: TRBV3-1; D: .
DNA: TGTGCCAGCAGTGAGGGTTACAGCGTTTCCTACGAGCAGTACTTC; CDR3: CASSEGYSVSYEQYF; size: .; J: TRBJ2-7; V: TRBV6-1; D: .
DNA: TGTGCCAGTAACCTAAGGCCCAATCAGCCCCAGCATTTT; CDR3: CASNLRPNQPQHF; size: few; J: TRBJ1-5; V: TRBV19; D: .
DNA: TGTGCCAGCAGTTATAATACAGGGGCAGGTTCGGCCCAGCATTTT; CDR3: CASSYNTGAGSAQHF; size: many; J: TRBJ1-5; V: TRBV28; D: TRBD1
DNA: TGTGCCAGCAGCTTAGGGACTAGAGGGACCGGGGAGCTGTTTTTT; CDR3: CASSLGTRGTGELFF; size: few; J: TRBJ2-2; V: TRBV7-8; D: TRBD2
DNA: TGTGCCAGCAGCGTTGGACAGGGGGCGTGGGGTGAGCAGTTCTTC; CDR3: CASSVGQGAWGEQFF; size: many; J: TRBJ2-1; V: TRBV11-2; D: TRBD1
DNA: TGTGCCAGCAGTTACAAGGGACAGGGTTTGTTTGCCGGGGAGCTGTTTTTT; CDR3: CASSYKGQGLFAGELFF; size: many; J: TRBJ2-2; V: TRBV6-2/TRBV6-3; D: TRBD1
DNA: TGTGCCAGCAGCTTTCTCGGGGGCAACACTGAAGCTTTCTTT; CDR3: CASSFLGGNTEAFF; size: .; J: TRBJ1-1; V: TRBV7-2; D: .
DNA: TGTGCCAGCAGTGAAGTGGGCGGGGGCCAAGAGACCCAGTACTTC; CDR3: CASSEVGGGQETQYF; size: many; J: TRBJ2-5; V: TRBV6-1; D: TRBD2
DNA: TGTGCCAGCAGTGCGCCTAAGGAGGGCTACACCTTC; CDR3: CASSAPKEGYTF; size: few; J: TRBJ1-2; V: TRBV25-1; D: .
DNA: TGTGCCAGCAGCCATTTCTTCTCCCGGCGGGGTCACTACAATGAGCAGTTCTTC; CDR3: CASSHFFSRRGHYNEQFF; size: .; J: TRBJ2-1; V: TRBV4-2; D: .
DNA: TGTGCCAGCAGCTCGCTATCAAACAGGGCCCGGGGCCACTACGAGCAGTACTTC; CDR3: CASSSLSNRARGHYEQYF; size: few; J: TRBJ2-7; V: TRBV13; D: .
DNA: TGTGCCAGCAGTTTCTCCCAGTCCTTCGGGTATGGCTACACCTTC; CDR3: CASSFSQSFGYGYTF; size: many; J: TRBJ1-2; V: TRBV12-3/TRBV12-4; D: .
DNA: TGTGCCAGCAGCCAAGATTATCTCGTTCAAGAGACCCAGTACTTC; CDR3: CASSQDYLVQETQYF; size: many; J: TRBJ2-5; V: TRBV4-2; D: .
DNA: TGTGCCAGCAGCTTAAGGGGGACCCCGAACACTGAAGCTTTCTTT; CDR3: CASSLRGTPNTEAFF; size: few; J: TRBJ1-1; V: TRBV7-6; D: .
DNA: TGTGCCAGCAGCTTAGCGGGCAGGGGAACGATCGAGCAGTACTTC; CDR3: CASSLAGRGTIEQYF; size: many; J: TRBJ2-7; V: TRBV7-2; D: .
DNA: TGTGCCAGCAGCTCCCCCAGGCCGGGATCGTACGAGCAGTACTTC; CDR3: CASSSPRPGSYEQYF; size: many; J: TRBJ2-7; V: TRBV7-9; D: .
DNA: TGTGCCAGCCATTGGAGGGGAGGCACTGAAGCTTTCTTT; CDR3: CASHWRGGTEAFF; size: many; J: TRBJ1-1; V: TRBV19; D: .
DNA: TGTGCCAGCGGGGGACACCTGAACACCGGGGAGCTGTTTTTT; CDR3: CASGGHLNTGELFF; size: many; J: TRBJ2-2; V: TRBV6-1; D: .
DNA: TGTGCCACCAGCGCCGGACTGGGAGATAATTCACCCCTCCACTTT; CDR3: CATSAGLGDNSPLHF; size: .; J: TRBJ1-6; V: TRBV15; D: .
DNA: TGCGCCAGCAGCTTGGTACAGGGGTCCTCTGGAAACACCATATATTTT; CDR3: CASSLVQGSSGNTIYF; size: few; J: TRBJ1-3; V: TRBV5-1; D: TRBD1
DNA: TGTGCCAGCAGTGATTGGGCAGACCAAGAGACCCGGTACTTC; CDR3: CASSDWADQETRYF; size: .; J: TRBJ2-5; V: TRBV24-1; D: .
DNA: TGTGCCAGCAGTTTAGGGGGGGGATATGGCTACACCTTC; CDR3: CASSLGGGYGYTF; size: many; J: TRBJ1-2; V: TRBV12-3/TRBV12-4; D: .
DNA: TGCGCCAGCAGCCAAGGGGGGACAAAAAAAGCTTTCTTT; CDR3: CASSQGGTKKAFF; size: .; J: TRBJ1-1; V: TRBV4-1; D: .
DNA: TGTGCCAGCAGCTTAGCGACTAGCGGGGGCCCCAGGGGGGTCTACGAGCAGTACTTC; CDR3: CASSLATSGGPRGVYEQYF; size: few; J: TRBJ2-7; V: TRBV7-2; D: TRBD2
DNA: TGCGCCAGCAGCTTGGCCGGGAGCCTGAACACTGAAGCTTTCTTT; CDR3: CASSLAGSLNTEAFF; size: many; J: TRBJ1-1; V: TRBV5-1; D: .
DNA: TGTGCCAGTAGTGCCCGGGACAGACTCTATGGCTACACCTTC; CDR3: CASSARDRLYGYTF; size: .; J: TRBJ1-2; V: TRBV19; D: TRBD1
DNA: TGTGCCTGGGCCTCCGAGGCGAACACTGAAGCTTTCTTT; CDR3: CAWASEANTEAFF; size: .; J: TRBJ1-1; V: TRBV30; D: .
DNA: TGTGCCAGCAGCTTAAGAGCAGGTCTTATCTACGAGCAGTACTTC; CDR3: CASSLRAGLIYEQYF; size: many; J: TRBJ2-7; V: TRBV7-6; D: .
DNA: TGTGCCAGCAGCTTAGCGGCTTCGGCAGGAGTCCAGGGCTACACCTTC; CDR3: CASSLAASAGVQGYTF; size: few; J: TRBJ1-2; V: TRBV11-1; D: .
DNA: TGTGCCAGTAGTATCATACAGGGGGCCCCCTCGACCCAGTACTTC; CDR3: CASSIIQGAPSTQYF; size: many; J: TRBJ2-5; V: TRBV19; D: TRBD1